This T cell receptor (beta chain) was identified during a study of blood T cell repertoires in COVID-19. Study details: The United States, Italy and Spain provided the acute and convalescent COVID-19 samples. PBMCs, B-cell-depleted T cells, or T cells provided the cDNA or gDNA that made up the material.

V shed 0 bases and J shed 4 bases, with 13 bases lying between them. There are 15 residues in the CDR3. The germline V gene has CDR1 SGDLS and CDR2 YYNGEE. The method was immunoSEQ multiplex PCR; TCRdb's version includes in-frame clones alone and lacks a portion of them. This table has about 130,000 clones, roughly 83% appearing once. The gene calls are TRBV9 and TRBJ1-2, with a tentative D call TRBD1 (5 bases). Sequenced material: peripheral blood. This clonotype was obtained from an elderly woman with acute or convalescent COVID-19. The CDR3 sequence: CASSVDVQARYGYTF. Here the CDR3 DNA reads TGTGCCAGCAGCGTAGATGTACAGGCCCGCTATGGCTACACCTTC.